This T cell receptor (beta chain) is drawn from a study of cytomegalovirus exposure and HLA in healthy donors. Overall study findings and caveats: Evidence from a later analysis indicated that most CMV-associated TCR beta chains looked HLA-restricted.

From germline, CDR1 is MRHNA and CDR2 SNTAGT. V dropped 6 bases and J dropped 6 bases, with 15 bases sitting between them. The CDR3 has 14 amino acids. PCR primers comprised 60 Vbeta and 13 Jbeta primers. Assay used: immunoSEQ multiplex PCR; TCRdb lists only in-frame clones, some missing. Of over 150,000 clones in the sample, about 75% were seen once. A note on this clone: Its target is not known.

This TCR was recovered from a man between 18 and 29 years old in good health and CMV-seronegative. The V and J genes are TRBV6-4 and TRBJ1-5; D gene uncertain. What was sequenced was PBMCs. Written as DNA, the CDR3 is TGTGCCAGCAGAGACCCACCTTCGAGTCAGCCCCAGCATTTT. Its translation: CASRDPPSSQPQHF.